These 10 T cell receptor beta chains share one sample of origin, sequenced in a study of blood T cell repertoires in COVID-19. The assay was immunoSEQ multiplex PCR, and TCRdb's table has in-frame clones only and misses some. This sample has 350,000 or so clones; 65% to 90% occur once, and the top ten carry roughly 4.2%. The material sequenced was PBMCs or T cells enriched from blood (not recorded which). The receptor set was obtained from a woman in her 40s with acute COVID-19.

The rearrangement links TRBV7-2 to TRBJ2-7; 15 bases fit TRBD2. Looked up from germline, CDR1 is SGHTA and CDR2 is FQGNSA. The length of the CDR3 is 18 residues. V lost 3 bases and J lost 3; bases outside the gene matches: 9. The CDR3 nucleotides read TGTGCCAGCAGCTTTGGACTAGCGGGGGGGTCTGATGTCTACGAGCAGTACTTC. Protein: CASSFGLAGGSDVYEQYF. Combining the CDR3 with reference TRBV7-2 and TRBJ2-7 gives the whole variable domain GAGVSQSPSNKVTEKGKDVELRCDPISGHTALYWYRQSLGQGLEFLIYFQGNSAPDKSGLPSDRFSAERTGGSVSTLTIQRTQQEDSAVYLCASSFGLAGGSDVYEQYFGPGTRLTVT.

The J gene is TRBJ1-1, the V gene TRBV5-1; D not certain. CDR3 size: 15 residues. Trimming removed 4 bases from V and 1 base from J, with 14 bases in between. CDR1 is SGHRS and CDR2 is YFSETQ in the germline V gene. CDR3 DNA: TGCGCCAGCAGCCCGGATCCGGGTGGGAACACTGAAGCTTTCTTT. Translating gives CASSPDPGGNTEAFF.

The chain couples TRBV19 to TRBJ2-1; 8 bases align to TRBD1. The CDR3 spans 16 residues. Per the germline V gene, CDR1 is LNHDA and CDR2 is SQIVND (reference sequence). V lost 2 bases, J lost 0 bases, and 3 bases stayed unmatched. The DNA for the CDR3 is TGTGCCAGTAGTATACGGACAGGGCGCTCCTACAATGAGCAGTTCTTC. It specifies CASSIRTGRSYNEQFF.

The chain links TRBV7-2 to TRBJ1-2, with TRBD1 matching over 7 bases. Germline CDR1 reads SGHTA; CDR2 reads FQGNSA. The junction had 17 bases not matched to a gene; V was cut back by 1 base and J by 3 bases. The CDR3 spans 19 residues. CDR3 loop: CASSLGPLVGLTGDYGYTF. For the CDR3, the DNA is TGTGCCAGCAGCTTAGGCCCACTAGTGGGCCTCACAGGGGACTATGGCTACACCTTC.

The rearrangement links TRBV3-1 (or the pseudogene TRBV3-2) to TRBJ2-2; 8 bases fit TRBD2. V dropped 6 bases and J dropped 2; count of bases not matched to a gene: 8. Germline V gives CDR1 LGHDT, CDR2 YNNKEL (reference sequence). The length of the CDR3 is 16 residues. In nucleotides, the CDR3 is TGTGCCAGCAGTTATAGCGGGACTGGTAACACCGGGGAGCTGTTTTTT. Its protein product is CASSYSGTGNTGELFF.

The chain is built from TRBV5-6 and TRBJ1-1; D ambiguous. Looked up from germline, CDR1 is SGHDT and CDR2 is YYEEEE. The CDR3 has 13 amino acids. The germline V and J ends were trimmed by 4 bases and 5 bases, with 12 bases remaining between them. The DNA for the CDR3 is TGTGCCAGCAGCCGGGAGGGAATAACTGAAGCTTTCTTT. Translated, it gives CASSREGITEAFF.

The rearrangement uses TRBV28 and TRBJ2-7; D might be TRBD1 (5 bases). V shed 2 bases and J shed 5 bases, with 16 bases lying between them. CDR3 length: 15 amino acids. Germline CDR1 MDHEN, CDR2 SYDVKM. CDR3 region: CASSLGAGNRNEQYF. In DNA, the CDR3 is TGTGCCAGCAGTTTAGGGGCAGGGAATCGAAACGAGCAGTACTTC.

This chain connects TRBV5-4 to TRBJ1-4, with a weak D call TRBD1 (6 bases). From germline, CDR1 is SGHNT and CDR2 YYREEE (reference sequence). The ends were cut back, 2 bases at V and 8 bases at J, with 13 bases in the middle. The CDR3 runs 14 residues. CDR3 region: CASSLQGREEKLFF. DNA of the CDR3: TGTGCCAGCAGCTTACAGGGAAGGGAAGAAAAACTGTTTTTT.

The rearrangement uses TRBV6-2 or TRBV6-3 and TRBJ2-3; D gene unclear. The germline gives CDR1 MNHEY, CDR2 SVGEGT. With 3 bases removed from V and 6 bases from J, the gap between germline ends came to 13 bases. The CDR3 sequence is 14 residues long. The chain's CDR3 is CASSYHLRMDTQYF. The CDR3 DNA reads TGTGCCAGCAGTTATCACCTAAGAATGGATACGCAGTATTTT.

The J gene is TRBJ2-3, the V gene TRBV4-2; D ambiguous. Trimming left V 2 bases short and J 0 bases short, with 15 bases between. The germline V gene encodes CDR1 LGHNA and CDR2 YNFKEQ. CDR3 length: 17 amino acids. The CDR3 sequence is CASSQSPTDSSTDTQYF. The CDR3 bases are TGTGCCAGCAGCCAAAGCCCTACAGATTCTAGCACAGATACGCAGTATTTT.